This T cell receptor (beta chain) was recorded in a study of T cell repertoires in cytomegalovirus infection. Study overall: Recently described HLA-C-restricted plus well-studied HLA-B-restricted CMV epitopes were used.

Germline V gene data show CDR1 as SQVTM and CDR2 as ANQGSEA. With 5 bases removed from V and 0 bases from J, the gap between germline ends came to 10 bases. The CDR3 totals 13 residues. TCRdb recomputed calls from the reads with MiXCR, one row per CDR3 protein. The sample contains roughly 220,000 distinct CDR3 sequences, roughly 34% of which appear only once. A word on this clonotype: As yet, its antigen is unknown.

Study results and limitations: The study found HLA-C-restricted CMV-specific TCR beta clonotypes dominating the ex vivo response. Adding up the frequency of public TCR beta families identified people who carried CMV plus the relevant HLA.

The sample here was CD8+ T cells from cultured PBMCs, taken from culture after CMV antigen stimulation. The chain employs TRBV29-1 and TRBJ2-5; TRBD2 might be the D (6 bases). The clonotype comes from a human donor in good health (CMV status not recorded). Some clones in this sample may be carry-over from other donors' samples. CDR3 DNA sequence: TGCAGCGTTTTCGGGGGTTACCAAGAGACCCAGTACTTC. Amino acid sequence: CSVFGGYQETQYF.